This TCR beta chain originates from a study of T cell responses to AZD1222 COVID-19 vaccine. Study at large: The study pooled second doses at about 4 or about 12 weeks.

Using immunoSEQ multiplex PCR, the repertoire was profiled, and TCRdb retains in-frame clones only, with some absent. There are some 150,000 clones in the sample; around 88% occur only once, and approximately 3.5% lies in the top ten. As concerns this clone: Its antigen remains unidentified.

V gave up 10 bases and J gave up 0 bases, with 4 bases separating them. The germline V gene encodes CDR1 MNHEY and CDR2 SVGAGI. The CDR3 has 11 amino acids. Points from the study as a whole: Females outnumbered males among donors, who were mostly white British; clonal diversity was possibly underestimated. The peak T cell response came first, and repertoires were sampled only after it. Just a handful of people given AZD1222 tested seropositive at baseline.

The sequencing used peripheral blood, collected on day 0 of AZD1222 vaccination. This TCR was recovered from an adult in good health. The chain is built from TRBV6-5 and TRBJ1-3; D is undetermined. This chain's CDR3 is CATASGNTIYF. The CDR3 DNA sequence: TGTGCCACCGCCTCTGGAAACACCATATATTTT.